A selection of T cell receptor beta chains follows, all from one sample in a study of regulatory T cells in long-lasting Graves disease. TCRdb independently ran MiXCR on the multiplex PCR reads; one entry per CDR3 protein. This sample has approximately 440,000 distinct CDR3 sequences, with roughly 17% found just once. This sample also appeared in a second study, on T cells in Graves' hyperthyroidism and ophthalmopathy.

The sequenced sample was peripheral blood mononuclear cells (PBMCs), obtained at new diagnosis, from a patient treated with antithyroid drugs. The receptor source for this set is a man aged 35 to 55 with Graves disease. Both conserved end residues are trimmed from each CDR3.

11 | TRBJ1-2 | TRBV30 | AWSVQGTYGYT
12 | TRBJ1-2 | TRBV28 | ASSPKTDIYGYT
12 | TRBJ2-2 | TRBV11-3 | ASSLGGSAGELF
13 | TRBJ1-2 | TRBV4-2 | ASSQEGQVPYGYT
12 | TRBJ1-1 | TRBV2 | ASSGRNMNTEAF
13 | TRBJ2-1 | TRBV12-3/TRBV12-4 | ASSFRTSGYNEQF
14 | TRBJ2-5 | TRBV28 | ASSLVAGGSQETQY
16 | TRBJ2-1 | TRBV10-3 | AISEEASGRAYYNEQF
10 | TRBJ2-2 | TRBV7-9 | ASSLGVKELF
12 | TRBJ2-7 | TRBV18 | ASSPRAFSYEQY
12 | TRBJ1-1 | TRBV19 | ASSGQMMNTEAF
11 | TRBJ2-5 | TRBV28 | ASSSPSLETQY
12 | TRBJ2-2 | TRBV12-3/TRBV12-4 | ASSPLAFTGELF
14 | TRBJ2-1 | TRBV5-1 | ASSLWASGDYNEQF
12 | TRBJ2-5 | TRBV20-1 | SASLGTSWETQY
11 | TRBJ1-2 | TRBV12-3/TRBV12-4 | ASSSLTGGATT
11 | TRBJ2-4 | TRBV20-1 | SETHGGKNIQY
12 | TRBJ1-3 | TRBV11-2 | ASKQSLSGNTIY
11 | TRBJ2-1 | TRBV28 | ASSLGETDEQF
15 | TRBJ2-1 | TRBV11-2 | ASSSGLAGGGWNEQF
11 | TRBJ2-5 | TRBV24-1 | ATSQGARETQY
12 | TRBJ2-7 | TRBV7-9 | ASSLDVGGYEQY
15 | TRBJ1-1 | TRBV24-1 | ATSDLLSQGGTTEAF